This TCR beta chain derives from a study of cytomegalovirus exposure and HLA in healthy donors. Study observations and caveats: As confirmed in vitro, a few CMV-associated chains were specific for CMV antigens. It has been reported that TCR beta sequences accurately predicted the HLA-A and HLA-B alleles of most subjects. The classifier, whose performance was assessed in both the original and validation cohorts, reportedly diagnosed cytomegalovirus status with high specificity and sensitivity.

The PCR had 60 Vbeta and 13 Jbeta primers. Libraries were prepared by immunoSEQ multiplex PCR; TCRdb keeps only in-frame clonotypes and omits some of them. In the table there are around 41,000 clones, more than 45% of which are singletons. Germline V lookup: CDR1 LGHNA, CDR2 YSLEER. This CDR3 is 16 amino acids long. V was clipped by 0 bases and J by 5 bases, with 17 bases between them. Concerning this clone itself: Its target is unknown.

The chain joins TRBV4-3 to TRBJ2-7; possible D gene TRBD2, 6 bases. This TCR was recovered from a man aged 55-75 years in good health and CMV-seronegative. The sample comprised PBMCs. The CDR3 is CASSQELSPAGNEQYF. CDR3 DNA: TGCGCCAGCAGCCAAGAGCTTTCCCCGGCGGGGAACGAGCAGTACTTC.